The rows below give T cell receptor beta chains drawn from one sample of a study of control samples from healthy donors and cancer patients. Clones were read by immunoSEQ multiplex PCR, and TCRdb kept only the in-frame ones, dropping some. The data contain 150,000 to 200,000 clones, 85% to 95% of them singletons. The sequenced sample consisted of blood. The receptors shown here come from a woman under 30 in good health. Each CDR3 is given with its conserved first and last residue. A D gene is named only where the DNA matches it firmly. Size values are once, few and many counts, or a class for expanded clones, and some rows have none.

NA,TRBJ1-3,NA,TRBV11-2,CASSLSSGNTIYF,TGTGCCAGCAGCCTGTCCTCTGGAAACACCATATATTTT
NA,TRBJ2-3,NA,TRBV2,CASSGTGDTQYF,TGTGCCAGCAGTGGGACCGGGGATACGCAGTATTTT
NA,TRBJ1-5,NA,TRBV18,CASSPAPSNQPQHF,TGTGCCAGCTCACCCGCCCCGTCCAATCAGCCCCAGCATTTT
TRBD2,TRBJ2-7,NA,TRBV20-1,CSATGGAEQYF,TGCAGTGCCACGGGAGGGGCCGAGCAGTACTTC
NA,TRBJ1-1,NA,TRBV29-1,CSVAEAFF,TGCAGCGTGGCCGAAGCTTTCTTT
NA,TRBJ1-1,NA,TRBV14,CASSRALGGGTEAFF,TGTGCCAGCAGCCGCGCTCTTGGGGGAGGCACTGAAGCTTTCTTT
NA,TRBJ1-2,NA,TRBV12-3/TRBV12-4,CASSSAPGGYTF,TGTGCCAGCAGTTCAGCCCCGGGAGGCTACACCTTC
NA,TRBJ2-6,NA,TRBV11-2,CASSLWPRANVLTF,TGTGCCAGCAGCTTATGGCCCAGGGCCAACGTCCTGACTTTC
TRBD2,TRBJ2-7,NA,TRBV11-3,CASSSSGSPYEQYF,TGTGCCAGCAGCTCTAGCGGATCCCCCTACGAGCAGTACTTC
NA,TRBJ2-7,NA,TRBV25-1,CASSVLGDGLSYEQYF,TGTGCCAGCAGTGTGCTAGGGGACGGACTATCCTACGAGCAGTACTTC
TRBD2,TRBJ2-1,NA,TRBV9,CASTYSGGDNEQFF,TGTGCCAGCACATATAGCGGGGGAGACAATGAGCAGTTCTTC
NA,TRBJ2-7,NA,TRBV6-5,CASSYSHHSTYEQYF,TGTGCCAGCAGTTACTCGCATCACAGTACCTACGAGCAGTACTTC
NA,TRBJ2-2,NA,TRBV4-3,CASSQVVNTGELFF,TGCGCCAGCAGCCAAGTAGTTAACACCGGGGAGCTGTTTTTT
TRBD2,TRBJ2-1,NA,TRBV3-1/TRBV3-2,CASSRREGWYNEQFF,TGTGCCAGCAGTCGGCGGGAGGGGTGGTACAATGAGCAGTTCTTC
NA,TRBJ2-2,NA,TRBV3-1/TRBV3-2,CASSQRGRNTGELFF,TGTGCCAGCAGCCAACGGGGGCGTAACACCGGGGAGCTGTTTTTT
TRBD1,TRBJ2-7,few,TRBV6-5,CASLKGAPAEEQYF,TGTGCCAGCCTGAAGGGGGCCCCCGCGGAGGAGCAGTACTTC
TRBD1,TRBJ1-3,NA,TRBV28,CASSGGGQDSGNTIYF,TGTGCCAGCAGTGGAGGGGGACAGGACTCTGGAAACACCATATATTTT
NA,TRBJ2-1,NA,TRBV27,CASSLFGPYNEQFF,TGTGCCAGCAGTTTATTCGGACCCTACAATGAGCAGTTCTTC
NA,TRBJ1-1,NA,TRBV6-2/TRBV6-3,CASSYSGMREKMATEAFF,TGTGCCAGCAGTTACTCGGGGATGAGGGAGAAGATGGCCACTGAAGCTTTCTTT
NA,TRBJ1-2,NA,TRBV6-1,CASSEGVARYGYTF,TGTGCCAGCAGTGAAGGTGTAGCCCGCTATGGCTACACCTTC
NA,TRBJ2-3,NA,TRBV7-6,CASSLKFSNTDTQYF,TGTGCCAGCAGCTTAAAGTTTTCAAACACAGATACGCAGTATTTT
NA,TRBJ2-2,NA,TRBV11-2,CASQAPRLAPPGELFF,TGTGCCTCCCAGGCCCCCCGGCTTGCCCCCCCCGGGGAGCTGTTTTTT
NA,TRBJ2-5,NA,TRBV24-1,CATSDVDTQETQYF,TGTGCCACCAGTGATGTGGACACCCAAGAGACCCAGTACTTC